This T cell receptor (beta chain) stems from a study of blood T cell repertoires in COVID-19. Study in general: The samples span acute and convalescent COVID-19 from the United States, Italy and Spain. Sources were T cells, B-cell-depleted T cells, or PBMCs; the material itself was cDNA or gDNA.

Original data processing: Amplification of reference gene primers provided the estimated nucleated cell counts. Sequencing used immunoSEQ multiplex PCR; TCRdb keeps in-frame clones, though not all of them. The V and J calls and clone size are taken from that table; D and trimming were inferred from the DNA. The sample records about 62,000 clones, roughly 80% being singletons. Trimming left V 6 bases short and J 7 bases short, with 16 bases between. This CDR3 has 14 amino acids. Germline V gene data show CDR1 as SNHLY and CDR2 as FYNNEI. This sequence was found in a woman aged 45-60 years with active or convalescent COVID-19. Sample: peripheral blood. The chain uses TRBV2 and TRBJ2-1; no clear D gene. The CDR3: CASSPFLAGNEQFF. Here the CDR3 DNA reads TGTGCCAGCAGCCCGTTTTTAGCTGGAAATGAGCAGTTCTTC.